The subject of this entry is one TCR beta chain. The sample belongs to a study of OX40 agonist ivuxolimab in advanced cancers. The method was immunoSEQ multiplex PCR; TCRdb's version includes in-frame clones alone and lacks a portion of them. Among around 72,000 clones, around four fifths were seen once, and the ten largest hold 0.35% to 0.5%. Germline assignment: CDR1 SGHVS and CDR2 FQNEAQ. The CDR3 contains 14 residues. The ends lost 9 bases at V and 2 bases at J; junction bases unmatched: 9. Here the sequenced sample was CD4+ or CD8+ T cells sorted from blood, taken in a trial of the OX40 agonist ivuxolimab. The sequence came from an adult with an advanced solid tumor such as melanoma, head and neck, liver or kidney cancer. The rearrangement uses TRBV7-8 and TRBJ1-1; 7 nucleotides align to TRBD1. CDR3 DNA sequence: TGTGCCAGTAACGACAGGGCTTACAACACTGAAGCTTTCTTT. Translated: CASNDRAYNTEAFF.